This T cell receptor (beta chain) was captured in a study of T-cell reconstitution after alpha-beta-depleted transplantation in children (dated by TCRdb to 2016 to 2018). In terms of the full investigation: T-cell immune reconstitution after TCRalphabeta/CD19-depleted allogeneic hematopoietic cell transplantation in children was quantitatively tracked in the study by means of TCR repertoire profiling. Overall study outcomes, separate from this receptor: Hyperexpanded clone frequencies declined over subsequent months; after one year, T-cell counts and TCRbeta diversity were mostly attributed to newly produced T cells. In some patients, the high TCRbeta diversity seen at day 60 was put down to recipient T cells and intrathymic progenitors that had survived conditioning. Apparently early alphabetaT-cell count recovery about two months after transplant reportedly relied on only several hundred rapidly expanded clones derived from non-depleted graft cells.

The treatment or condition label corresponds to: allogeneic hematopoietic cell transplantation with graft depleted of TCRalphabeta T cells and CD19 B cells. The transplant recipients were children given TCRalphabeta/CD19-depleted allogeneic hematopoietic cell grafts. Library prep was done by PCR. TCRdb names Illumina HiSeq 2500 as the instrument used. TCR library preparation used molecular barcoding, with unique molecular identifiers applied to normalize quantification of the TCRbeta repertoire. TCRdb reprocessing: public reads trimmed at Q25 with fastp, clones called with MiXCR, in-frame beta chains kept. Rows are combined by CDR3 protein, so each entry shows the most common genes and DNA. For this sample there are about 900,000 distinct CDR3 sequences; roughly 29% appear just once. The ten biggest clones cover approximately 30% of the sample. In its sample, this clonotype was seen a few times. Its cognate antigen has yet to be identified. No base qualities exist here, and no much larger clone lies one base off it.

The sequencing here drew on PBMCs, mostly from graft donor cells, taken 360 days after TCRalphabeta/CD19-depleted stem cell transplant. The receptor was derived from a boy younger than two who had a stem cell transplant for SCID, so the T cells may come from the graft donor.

The nucleotides read TGTGCCAGCAGCGCCAGGGGGAACCTACGGGACACTGAAGCTTTCTTT. It codes for CASSARGNLRDTEAFF. The V and J segments used are TRBV9 and TRBJ1-1; 7 of the junction bases match TRBD1. The germline V gene sets CDR1 to SGDLS and CDR2 to YYNGEE. Clipping removes 3 bases from V and 3 bases from J, with 11 as the unmatched junction base count. The CDR3 runs 16 amino acids, cysteine and phenylalanine included. Kept here is only the CDR3 DNA, which spans 48 bases and is read in frame from base 1.